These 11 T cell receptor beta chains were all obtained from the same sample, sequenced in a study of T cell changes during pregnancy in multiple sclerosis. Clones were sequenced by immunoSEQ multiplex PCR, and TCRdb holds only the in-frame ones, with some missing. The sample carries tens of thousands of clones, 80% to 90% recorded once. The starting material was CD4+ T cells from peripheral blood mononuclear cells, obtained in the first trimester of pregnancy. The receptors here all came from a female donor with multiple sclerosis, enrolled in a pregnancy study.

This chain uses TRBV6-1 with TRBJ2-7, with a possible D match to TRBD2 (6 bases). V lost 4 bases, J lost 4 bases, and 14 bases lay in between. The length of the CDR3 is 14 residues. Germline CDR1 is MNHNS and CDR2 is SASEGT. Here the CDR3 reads CASSVLGGSYEQYF. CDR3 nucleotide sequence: TGTGCCAGCAGTGTACTTGGAGGGTCGTACGAGCAGTACTTC.

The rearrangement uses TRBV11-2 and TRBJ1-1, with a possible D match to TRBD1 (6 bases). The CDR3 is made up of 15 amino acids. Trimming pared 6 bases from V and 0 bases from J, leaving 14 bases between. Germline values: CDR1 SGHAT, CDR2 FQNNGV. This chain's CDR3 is CASSRGGILNTEAFF. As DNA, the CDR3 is TGTGCCAGCAGTAGGGGGGGGATTCTGAACACTGAAGCTTTCTTT.

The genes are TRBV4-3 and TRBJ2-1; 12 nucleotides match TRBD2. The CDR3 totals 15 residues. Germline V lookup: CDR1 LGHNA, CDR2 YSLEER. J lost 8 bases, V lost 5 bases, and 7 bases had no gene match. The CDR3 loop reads CASSALAGGVDEQFF. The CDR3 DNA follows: TGCGCCAGCAGCGCTCTAGCGGGGGGGGTTGATGAGCAGTTCTTC.

CDR3 DNA sequence: TGTGCCAGCAGCCCCCCAGCGGGGGAGGTCACCGGGGAGCTGTTTTTT. Translated: CASSPPAGEVTGELFF. The chain has TRBV7-2 and TRBJ2-2, with 8 positions matching TRBD2. Germline V CDR1 and CDR2: SGHTA, FQGNSA. The V and J ends lost 5 bases and 4 bases, in that order; junction bases with no gene match: 9. This CDR3 is built from 16 residues.

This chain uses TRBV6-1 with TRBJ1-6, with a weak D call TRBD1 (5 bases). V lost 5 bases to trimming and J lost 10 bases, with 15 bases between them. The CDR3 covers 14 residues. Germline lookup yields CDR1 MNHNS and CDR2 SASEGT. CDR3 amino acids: CASSPPETGSPLHF. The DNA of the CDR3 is TGTGCCAGCAGTCCTCCCGAAACAGGATCACCCCTCCACTTT.

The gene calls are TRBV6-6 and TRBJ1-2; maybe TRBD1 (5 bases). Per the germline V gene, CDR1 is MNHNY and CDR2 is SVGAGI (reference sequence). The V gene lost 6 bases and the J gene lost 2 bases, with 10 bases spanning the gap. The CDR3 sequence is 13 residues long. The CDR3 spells CASSRDRNYGYTF. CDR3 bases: TGTGCCAGCAGCCGCGACAGAAACTATGGCTACACCTTC.

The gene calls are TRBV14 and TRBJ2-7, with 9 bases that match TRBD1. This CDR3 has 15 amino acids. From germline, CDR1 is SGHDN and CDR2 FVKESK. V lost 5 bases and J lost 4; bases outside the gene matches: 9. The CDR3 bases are TGTGCCAGCAGCAGACCGGACAGGGGTACTTACGAGCAGTACTTC. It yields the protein CASSRPDRGTYEQYF. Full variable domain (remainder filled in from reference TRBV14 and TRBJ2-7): EAGVTQFPSHSVIEKGQTVTLRCDPISGHDNLYWYRRVMGKEIKFLLHFVKESKQDESGMPNNRFLAERTGGTYSTLKVQPAELEDSGVYFCASSRPDRGTYEQYFGPGTRLTVT.

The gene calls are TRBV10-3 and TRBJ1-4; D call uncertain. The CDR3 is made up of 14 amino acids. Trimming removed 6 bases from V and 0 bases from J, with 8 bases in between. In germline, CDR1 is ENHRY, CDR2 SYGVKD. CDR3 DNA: TGTGCCATCAGAGAGGGAGCAACTAATGAAAAACTGTTTTTT. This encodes CAIREGATNEKLFF.

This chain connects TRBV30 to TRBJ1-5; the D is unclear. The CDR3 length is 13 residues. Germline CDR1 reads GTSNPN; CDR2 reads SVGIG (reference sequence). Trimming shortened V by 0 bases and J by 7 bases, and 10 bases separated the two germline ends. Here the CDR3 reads CAWSVSGGQPQHF. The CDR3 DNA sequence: TGTGCCTGGAGTGTTTCGGGTGGGCAGCCCCAGCATTTT.

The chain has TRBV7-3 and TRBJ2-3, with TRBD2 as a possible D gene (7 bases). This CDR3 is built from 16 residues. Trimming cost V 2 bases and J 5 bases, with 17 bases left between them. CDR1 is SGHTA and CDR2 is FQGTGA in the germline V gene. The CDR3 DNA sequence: TGTGCCAGCAGCTTATACGCGGGGGCCGCGGTAGATACGCAGTATTTT. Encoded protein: CASSLYAGAAVDTQYF.

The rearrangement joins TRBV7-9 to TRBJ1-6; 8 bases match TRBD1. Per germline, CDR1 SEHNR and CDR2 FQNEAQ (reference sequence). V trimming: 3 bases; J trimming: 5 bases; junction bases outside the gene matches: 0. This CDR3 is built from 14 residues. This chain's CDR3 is CASSLDRDNSPLHF. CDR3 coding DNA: TGTGCCAGCAGCTTGGACAGGGATAATTCACCCCTCCACTTT.